This paragraph covers one T cell receptor beta chain sequence. The antigen is not known. The sample is drawn from a study of cytomegalovirus exposure and HLA in healthy donors. General observations from the study: A later analysis appeared to link common viral pathogens to several of the most significant clusters.

Trimming shortened V by 9 bases and J by 2 bases, and 5 bases separated the two germline ends. The CDR3 has 11 amino acids. Per germline, CDR1 LNHDA and CDR2 SQIVND (reference sequence). PCR involved 60 Vbeta and 13 Jbeta primers. Here immunoSEQ multiplex PCR was the method, and the copy in TCRdb shows in-frame clones only, minus some. The sample has approximately 200,000 clones; 60% to 80% are singletons. The sequence was collected from a woman between 18 and 30 years old in good health and CMV-seronegative. Sequencing was carried out using PBMCs. The chain couples TRBV19 to TRBJ1-3; D call uncertain. CDR3 sequence (DNA): TGTGCCAGCGGTCCTGGAAACACCATATATTTT. Its translation is CASGPGNTIYF.